Sequencing of this T cell receptor beta chain was carried out in a study of blood T cells in healthy people across ages. A note on this clonotype: The conserved closing phenylalanine or tryptophan is absent in this CDR3, likely reflecting a read error.

For the second PCR, which ran for roughly 7 to 11 cycles, a sample-barcoded 5' primer and a J-beta primer mix were used. TCRdb independently ran MiXCR on the 5' RACE reads; one entry per CDR3 protein. The sample contains 450,000 to 700,000 distinct CDR3 sequences, approximately 30% of which appear only once. This sequence was found in a woman in her 70s in good health. Sequenced material: blood.

The CDR3 DNA sequence: TGTGCCAGCAGCTTGTCCTATAGGGTACGGGAGAACACTGAAGCTTTCCTT. Amino acids: CASSLSYRVRENTEAFL. The chain uses TRBV11-2 and TRBJ1-1; D is uncertain. V was shortened by 3 bases and J by 1 base, with 18 bases between the two germline ends. Germline assignment: CDR1 SGHAT and CDR2 FQNNGV. The CDR3 extends over 17 amino acids.